Presented here are 18 T cell receptor beta chains from one specimen sequenced in a study of T cell responses to AZD1222 COVID-19 vaccine (dated by TCRdb to the early 2020s). Library construction relied on the immunoSEQ multiplex PCR assay. TCRdb's version of the immuneACCESS table is confined to in-frame rearrangements and falls short of the full clone set. An unresolved V gene accounts for under half of the shortfall where checked; the remainder is of unknown origin. The sample yields 120,000 to 150,000 clones; more than 70% were counted once. Jointly, the top ten make up around 5.1% of the sample. Explained via the paper, the time point label denotes: about 28 days (+/-7) after the second vaccine dose. The starting material was peripheral blood, obtained 28 days after the second AZD1222 dose. The receptors derive from an adult who received the AZD1222 COVID-19 vaccine.

This chain joins TRBV5-1 and TRBJ1-2; D call uncertain. Trimming removed 1 base from V and 8 bases from J, with 15 bases in between. Germline lookup yields CDR1 SGHRS and CDR2 YFSETQ. The CDR3 extends over 14 amino acids. The CDR3: CASSLTPGIGGYTF. In DNA form, the CDR3 reads TGCGCCAGCAGCTTGACTCCGGGAATCGGCGGCTACACCTTC.

This clone was seen a few times. The J gene is TRBJ2-5, the V gene TRBV2, with D uncertain. Trimming removed 8 bases from V and 1 base from J, with 17 bases in between. Germline V gene data show CDR1 as SNHLY and CDR2 as FYNNEI. This CDR3 spans 15 amino acids. The CDR3 region has the DNA TGTGCCAGCGTTCGTAATCAAGAGACCCAAGAGACCCAGTACTTC. Translation gives CASVRNQETQETQYF.

The chain uses TRBV27 and TRBJ1-1; 7 bases fit TRBD1. From germline, CDR1 is MNHEY and CDR2 SMNVEV (reference sequence). This CDR3 comprises 14 residues. V lost 10 bases and J lost 5; bases outside the gene matches: 13. CDR3 residues: CATTLRQGGTEAFF. DNA of the CDR3: TGTGCCACCACCCTTCGACAGGGAGGGACTGAAGCTTTCTTT.

This clone was recorded only once. This chain connects TRBV5-1 to TRBJ2-3; 8 nucleotides align to TRBD1. With 7 bases clipped from V and 2 bases from J, the junction kept 9 bases outside the gene matches. The length of the CDR3 is 15 residues. CDR1 is SGHRS, CDR2 YFSETQ, per germline. Written as DNA, the CDR3 is TGCGCCAGCTTGAGAAACAGGGGGACCACAGATACGCAGTATTTT. It encodes CASLRNRGTTDTQYF.

This clone appeared once. The CDR3 region has the DNA TGTGCCACCAGTTGGTGCCAGGATCCTCCTAACTATGGCTACACCTTC. The encoded protein is CATSWCQDPPNYGYTF. V is TRBV24-1 and J is TRBJ1-2, with D unresolved. The CDR3 runs 16 residues. With 6 bases removed from V and 0 bases from J, the gap between germline ends came to 16 bases. From germline, CDR1 is KGHDR and CDR2 SFDVKD.

The chain combines TRBV5-1 with TRBJ2-5, with unresolved D. The CDR3 length is 12 residues. Trimming cost V 4 bases and J 5 bases, with 9 bases left between them. Germline V gene sequence: CDR1 SGHRS, CDR2 YFSETQ. CDR3 protein: CASSPGLETQYF. The CDR3 coding sequence is TGCGCCAGCAGCCCGGGTCTTGAGACCCAGTACTTC.

J is TRBJ2-3 and V is TRBV4-2; 10 bases match TRBD2. V trimming: 0 bases; J trimming: 3 bases; junction bases outside the gene matches: 0. This CDR3 spans 15 amino acids. Germline V gene data show CDR1 as LGHNA and CDR2 as YNFKEQ. The CDR3 DNA reads TGTGCCAGCAGCCAAGAACTAGCGGGGACAGATACGCAGTATTTT. Translated: CASSQELAGTDTQYF.

This chain uses TRBV7-9 with TRBJ1-6; no clear D. The V gene lost 1 base and the J gene lost 4 bases, with 5 bases spanning the gap. This CDR3 spans 14 amino acids. The germline gives CDR1 SEHNR, CDR2 FQNEAQ (reference sequence). The CDR3 region has the DNA TGTGCCAGCAGCTTAGAAGGATATAATTCACCCCTCCACTTT. Protein: CASSLEGYNSPLHF. Variable domain in full (rest from reference TRBV7-9 and TRBJ1-6): DTGVSQNPRHKITKRGQNVTFRCDPISEHNRLYWYRQTLGQGPEFLTYFQNEAQLEKSRLLSDRFSAERPKGSFSTLEIQRTEQGDSAMYLCASSLEGYNSPLHFGNGTRLTVT.

V and J are TRBV19 and TRBJ1-2, with TRBD1 matching over 8 bases. V dropped 5 bases and J dropped 5; count of bases not matched to a gene: 4. The V gene's germline CDR1 is LNHDA and CDR2 SQIVND (reference sequence). The CDR3 is 13 amino acids. This chain's CDR3 is CASSPDRAYGYTF. The CDR3 DNA reads TGTGCCAGTAGTCCGGACAGGGCTTATGGCTACACCTTC.

CDR3 in DNA: TGTGCCAGCAGTTACTCGACCGAGACCGGCTACACCTTC. Protein: CASSYSTETGYTF. The V call is TRBV6-5, the J call TRBJ1-2; no clear D gene. Trimming removed 0 bases at V and 8 bases at J, with 10 bases between. There are 13 residues in the CDR3. Per the germline V gene, CDR1 is MNHEY and CDR2 is SVGAGI.

The gene calls are TRBV5-1 and TRBJ1-1; the D gene is possibly TRBD1 (5 bases). Germline loops: CDR1 SGHRS, CDR2 YFSETQ. Trimming took off 4 bases at V and 1 base at J, with 8 bases between the two ends. This CDR3 region has 13 residues. In nucleotides, the CDR3 is TGCGCCAGCAGCGACAGAACGAACACTGAAGCTTTCTTT. It yields the protein CASSDRTNTEAFF.

This rearrangement joins TRBV5-6 to TRBJ2-7; D possibly corresponds to TRBD2 (6 bases). The CDR3 covers 16 residues. Trimming removed 2 bases from V and 7 bases from J, with 22 bases in between. Germline loops: CDR1 SGHDT, CDR2 YYEEEE. The CDR3 nucleotides are TGTGCCAGCAGCTTCAAGGCGGGGCAGGGATATGGGGAGCAGTACTTC. As protein: CASSFKAGQGYGEQYF.

The chain recombines TRBV30 with TRBJ1-5; a possible D gene is TRBD1 (6 bases). The CDR3 has 13 residues. Trimming shortened V by 7 bases and J by 1 base, and 11 bases separated the two germline ends. Germline CDR1 reads GTSNPN; CDR2 reads SVGIG (reference sequence). The CDR3 nucleotides read TGTGCCTTTCAGGGGAGGAGCAATCAGCCCCAGCATTTT. It specifies CAFQGRSNQPQHF.

The chain employs TRBV18 and TRBJ1-2; possible D gene TRBD1, 5 bases. CDR3 length equals 16 residues. The V and J ends lost 3 bases and 8 bases respectively, with 22 bases between them. The germline V gene has CDR1 KGHSH and CDR2 LQKENI. This chain's CDR3 is CASSPESGTAGGGYTF. CDR3 bases: TGTGCCAGCTCACCCGAATCCGGGACCGCCGGTGGAGGCTACACCTTC.

This clone turned up a few times. This chain uses TRBV4-2 with TRBJ1-4, with D unresolved. V dropped 4 bases and J dropped 3 bases, with 9 bases sitting between them. CDR1 and CDR2 (germline): LGHNA, YNFKEQ. This CDR3 comprises 14 residues. DNA of the CDR3: TGTGCCAGCAGCCGCGGGGAAGCTAATGAAAAACTGTTTTTT. Its protein product is CASSRGEANEKLFF.

The CDR3 sequence is CASRQGSGNTIYF. CDR3 nucleotide sequence: TGTGCCAGCAGACAGGGGTCAGGAAACACCATATATTTT. The V gene is TRBV6-5, the J gene TRBJ1-3; the match to TRBD1 covers 7 bases. CDR3 size: 13 residues. Germline V gene sequence: CDR1 MNHEY, CDR2 SVGAGI. Germline trimming cut 6 bases from V and 4 bases from J; bases unmatched to any gene: 3.

The chain links TRBV27 to TRBJ1-2; D may be TRBD1 (5 bases). CDR1 is MNHEY, CDR2 SMNVEV, per germline (reference sequence). Trimming shortened V by 8 bases and J by 4 bases, and 11 bases separated the two germline ends. This CDR3 is built from 12 residues. CDR3 coding DNA: TGTGCCAGCGCCCGGGACGGCTATGGCTACACCTTC. This translates into CASARDGYGYTF.

Only one count was recorded for this clone. The chain is built from TRBV21-1 and TRBJ1-4. TRBV21-1 is listed as a pseudogene. The CDR3 extends over 19 amino acids. CDR3 sequence reads: CASSRWGDSPLSTNEKLFF. The DNA of the CDR3 is TGTGCCAGCAGCAGGTGGGGAGACAGTCCCCTCTCAACTAATGAAAAACTGTTTTTT.